The T cell receptor beta chain under discussion was sequenced for a study of identical twins. Broader study findings: While abundant cord blood beta clonotypes carried fewer insertions, memory repertoires showed no such pattern. Weaker excess twin sharing was observed in beta out-of-frame sequences. The study based its conclusions on cross-sectional statistical analysis and did not follow the same donors. Models underestimated how often monozygotic twins shared out-of-frame TCR alpha.

This CDR3 region has 15 residues. Trimming pared 1 base from V and 3 bases from J, leaving 11 bases between. The germline V gene has CDR1 MNHEY and CDR2 SVGAGI. TCRdb independently ran MiXCR on the 5' RACE reads; one entry per CDR3 protein. This repertoire shows under 900,000 distinct CDR3 sequences, 9% to 15% found once; its top ten account for around 1.5%. This clonotype appeared a few times. Its antigen is undetermined. The sample was also linked to a second study, of yellow fever vaccine responses in identical twins.

The sequence derives from a young woman in good health. V gene TRBV6-5 combines with J gene TRBJ2-3, with D uncertain. The material sequenced was PBMCs. The CDR3 loop reads CASSYFPMGTDTQYF. The CDR3 DNA is TGTGCCAGCAGTTACTTCCCAATGGGAACAGATACGCAGTATTTT.